The TCR beta chain described here comes from a study of blood T cell repertoires in COVID-19. Background on the study: Acute and convalescent COVID-19 samples came from the United States, Italy and Spain.

TCRdb's copy holds only in-frame clones and misses some; the assay was immunoSEQ multiplex PCR. The sample carries some 220,000 clones, around 85% recorded once. The CDR3 contains 16 residues. Per the germline V gene, CDR1 is SGHTA and CDR2 is FQGTGA. The ends lost 0 bases at V and 9 bases at J; junction bases unmatched: 9. The chain carries TRBV7-3 and TRBJ2-1; 9 nucleotides match TRBD2. This TCR derives from a woman between 45 and 60 years old in a cohort exposed to, infected with or recovered from COVID-19 (not recorded which). Sequenced input: PBMCs or T cells enriched from blood (not recorded which). CDR3 residues: CASSLTPGGGASEQFF. CDR3 in DNA: TGTGCCAGCAGCTTAACGCCTGGCGGGGGGGCTAGTGAGCAGTTCTTC. Full variable domain (remainder filled in from reference TRBV7-3 and TRBJ2-1): GAGVSQTPSNKVTEKGKYVELRCDPISGHTALYWYRQSLGQGPEFLIYFQGTGAADDSGLPNDRFFAVRPEGSVSTLKIQRTERGDSAVYLCASSLTPGGGASEQFFGPGTRLTVL.